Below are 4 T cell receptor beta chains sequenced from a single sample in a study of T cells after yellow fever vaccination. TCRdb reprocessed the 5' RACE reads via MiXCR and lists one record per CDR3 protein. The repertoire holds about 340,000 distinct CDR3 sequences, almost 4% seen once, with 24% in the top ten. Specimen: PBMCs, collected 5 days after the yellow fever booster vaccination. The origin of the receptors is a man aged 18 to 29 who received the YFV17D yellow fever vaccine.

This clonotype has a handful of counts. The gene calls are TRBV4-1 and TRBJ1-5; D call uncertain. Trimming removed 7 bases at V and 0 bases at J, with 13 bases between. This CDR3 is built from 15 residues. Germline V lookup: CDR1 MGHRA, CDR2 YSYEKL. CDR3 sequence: CASNRAHPSNQPQHF. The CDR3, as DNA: TGCGCCAGCAATCGGGCACACCCTAGCAATCAGCCCCAGCATTTT.

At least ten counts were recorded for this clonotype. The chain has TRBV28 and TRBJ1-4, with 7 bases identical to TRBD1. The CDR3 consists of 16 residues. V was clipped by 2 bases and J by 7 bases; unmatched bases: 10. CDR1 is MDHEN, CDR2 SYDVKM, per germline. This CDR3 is CASSLRGGGKSEKLFF. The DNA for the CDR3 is TGTGCCAGCAGTTTAAGGGGAGGGGGCAAGAGTGAAAAACTGTTTTTT.

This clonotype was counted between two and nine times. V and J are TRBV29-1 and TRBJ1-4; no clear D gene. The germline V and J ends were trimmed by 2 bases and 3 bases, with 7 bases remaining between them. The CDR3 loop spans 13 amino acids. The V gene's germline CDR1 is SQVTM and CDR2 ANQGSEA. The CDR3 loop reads CSVESQANEKLFF. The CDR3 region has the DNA TGCAGCGTTGAATCGCAGGCTAATGAAAAACTGTTTTTT.

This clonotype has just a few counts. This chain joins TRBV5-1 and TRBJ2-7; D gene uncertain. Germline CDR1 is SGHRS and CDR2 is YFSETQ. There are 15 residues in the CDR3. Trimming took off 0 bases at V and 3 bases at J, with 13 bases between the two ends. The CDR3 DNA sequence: TGCGCCAGCAGCTTGGGGGCTGGGCCGCACTACGAGCAGTACTTC. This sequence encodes CASSLGAGPHYEQYF.